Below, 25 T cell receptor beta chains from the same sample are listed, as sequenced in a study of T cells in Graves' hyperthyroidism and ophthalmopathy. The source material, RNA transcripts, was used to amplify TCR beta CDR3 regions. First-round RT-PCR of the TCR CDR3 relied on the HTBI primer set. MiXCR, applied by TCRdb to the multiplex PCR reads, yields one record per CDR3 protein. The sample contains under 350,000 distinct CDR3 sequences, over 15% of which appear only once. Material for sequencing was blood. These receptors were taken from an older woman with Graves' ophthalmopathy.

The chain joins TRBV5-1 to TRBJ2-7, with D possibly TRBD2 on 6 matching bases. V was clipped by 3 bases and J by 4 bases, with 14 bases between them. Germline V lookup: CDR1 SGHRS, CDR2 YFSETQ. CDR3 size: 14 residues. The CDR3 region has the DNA TGCGCCAGCAGCTCGGGCCGTGGGGGGTACGAGCAGTACTTC. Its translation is CASSSGRGGYEQYF.

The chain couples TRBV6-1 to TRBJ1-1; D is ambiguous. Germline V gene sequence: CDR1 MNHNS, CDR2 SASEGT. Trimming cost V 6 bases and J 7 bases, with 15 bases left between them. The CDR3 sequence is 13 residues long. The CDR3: CASRMTGNREAFF. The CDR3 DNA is TGTGCCAGCAGGATGACCGGGAACCGTGAAGCTTTCTTT.

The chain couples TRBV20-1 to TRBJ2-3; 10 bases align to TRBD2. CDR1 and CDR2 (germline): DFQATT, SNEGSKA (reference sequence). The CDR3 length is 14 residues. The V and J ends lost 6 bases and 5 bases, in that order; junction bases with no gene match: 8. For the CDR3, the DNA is TGCAGTGCGCGGACTAGCGGCCAAAGAGATACGCAGTATTTT. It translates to CSARTSGQRDTQYF.

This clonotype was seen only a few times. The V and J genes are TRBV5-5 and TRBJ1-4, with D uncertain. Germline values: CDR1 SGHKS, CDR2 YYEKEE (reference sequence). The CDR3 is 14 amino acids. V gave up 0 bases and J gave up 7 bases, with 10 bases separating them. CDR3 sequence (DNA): TGTGCCAGCAGCTTGGAAGCCTTCGGTGAAAAACTGTTTTTT. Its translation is CASSLEAFGEKLFF.

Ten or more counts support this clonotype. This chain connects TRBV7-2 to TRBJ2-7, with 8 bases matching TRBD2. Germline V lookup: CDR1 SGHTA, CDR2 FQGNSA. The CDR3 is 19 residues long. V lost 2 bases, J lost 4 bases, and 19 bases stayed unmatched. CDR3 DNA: TGTGCCAGCAGCTTACGCCATGGACTAGTCGGGAGGGACGGGTACGAGCAGTACTTC. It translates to CASSLRHGLVGRDGYEQYF. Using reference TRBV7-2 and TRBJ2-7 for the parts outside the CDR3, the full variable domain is GAGVSQSPSNKVTEKGKDVELRCDPISGHTALYWYRQSLGQGLEFLIYFQGNSAPDKSGLPSDRFSAERTGGSVSTLTIQRTQQEDSAVYLCASSLRHGLVGRDGYEQYFGPGTRLTVT.

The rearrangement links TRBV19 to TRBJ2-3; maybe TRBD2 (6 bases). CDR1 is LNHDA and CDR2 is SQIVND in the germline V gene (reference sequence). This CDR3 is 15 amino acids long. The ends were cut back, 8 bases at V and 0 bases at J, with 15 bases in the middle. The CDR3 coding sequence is TGTGCCAGTCTGCGGGAAACTACTAGCACAGATACGCAGTATTTT. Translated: CASLRETTSTDTQYF.

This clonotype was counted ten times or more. Written as DNA, the CDR3 is TGTGCCAGCAGTTCCCTTCGGACAGGGGGCCCCTACGAGCAGTACTTC. It yields the protein CASSSLRTGGPYEQYF. The chain is built from TRBV27 and TRBJ2-7; 11 positions match TRBD1. The CDR3 totals 16 residues. Germline CDR1 reads MNHEY; CDR2 reads SMNVEV (reference sequence). The V gene end was trimmed by 4 bases and the J gene end by 2 bases; junction bases not matched to a gene: 7.

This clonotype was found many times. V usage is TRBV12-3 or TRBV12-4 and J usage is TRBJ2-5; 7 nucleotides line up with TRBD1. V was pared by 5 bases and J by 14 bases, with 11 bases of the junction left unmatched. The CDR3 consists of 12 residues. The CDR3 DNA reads TGTGCCAGCAGTCGACCACGGGGACAGCCTTACTTC. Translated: CASSRPRGQPYF.

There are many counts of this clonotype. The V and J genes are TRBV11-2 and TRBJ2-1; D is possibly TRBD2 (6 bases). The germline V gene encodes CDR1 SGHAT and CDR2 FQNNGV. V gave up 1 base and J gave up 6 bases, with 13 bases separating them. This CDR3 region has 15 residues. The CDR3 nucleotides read TGTGCCAGCAGCTTAGGATGGGGGGTCAGCAATGAGCAGTTCTTC. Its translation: CASSLGWGVSNEQFF.

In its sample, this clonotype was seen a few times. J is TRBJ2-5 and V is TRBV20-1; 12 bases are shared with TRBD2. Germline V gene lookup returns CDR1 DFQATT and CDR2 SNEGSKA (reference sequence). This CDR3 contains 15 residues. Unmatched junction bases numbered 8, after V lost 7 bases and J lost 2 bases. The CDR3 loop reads CSVSPSGGAQETQYF. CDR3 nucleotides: TGCAGTGTTTCACCTAGCGGGGGGGCTCAAGAGACCCAGTACTTC.

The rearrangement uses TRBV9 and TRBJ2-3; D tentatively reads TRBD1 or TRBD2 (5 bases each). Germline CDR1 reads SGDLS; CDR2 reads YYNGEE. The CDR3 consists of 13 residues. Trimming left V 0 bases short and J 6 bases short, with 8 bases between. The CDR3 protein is CASSVGEGDTQYF. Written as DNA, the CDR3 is TGTGCCAGCAGCGTAGGAGAGGGGGATACGCAGTATTTT.

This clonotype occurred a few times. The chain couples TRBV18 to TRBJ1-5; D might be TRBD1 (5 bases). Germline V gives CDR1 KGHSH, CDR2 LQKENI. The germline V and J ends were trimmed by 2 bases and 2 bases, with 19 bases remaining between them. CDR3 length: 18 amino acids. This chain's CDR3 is CASSPKGALGEGNQPQHF. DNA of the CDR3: TGTGCCAGCTCACCAAAGGGAGCCCTAGGGGAGGGCAATCAGCCCCAGCATTTT.

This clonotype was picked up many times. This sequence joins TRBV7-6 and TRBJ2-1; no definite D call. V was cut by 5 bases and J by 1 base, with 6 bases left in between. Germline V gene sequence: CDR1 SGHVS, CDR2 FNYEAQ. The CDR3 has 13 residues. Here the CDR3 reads CASSPRSYNEQFF. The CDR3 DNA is TGTGCCAGCAGCCCCCGGTCCTACAATGAGCAGTTCTTC.

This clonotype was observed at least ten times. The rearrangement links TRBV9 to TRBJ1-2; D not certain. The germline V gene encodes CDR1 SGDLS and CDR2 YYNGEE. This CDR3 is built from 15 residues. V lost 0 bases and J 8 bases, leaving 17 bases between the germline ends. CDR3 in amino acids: CASSVEPPQKGGYTF. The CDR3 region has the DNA TGTGCCAGCAGCGTAGAACCTCCTCAGAAAGGAGGCTACACCTTC. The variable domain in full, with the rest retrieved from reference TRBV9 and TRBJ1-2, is DSGVTQTPKHLITATGQRVTLRCSPRSGDLSVYWYQQSLDQGLQFLIQYYNGEERAKGNILERFSAQQFPDLHSELNLSSLELGDSALYFCASSVEPPQKGGYTFGSGTRLTVV.

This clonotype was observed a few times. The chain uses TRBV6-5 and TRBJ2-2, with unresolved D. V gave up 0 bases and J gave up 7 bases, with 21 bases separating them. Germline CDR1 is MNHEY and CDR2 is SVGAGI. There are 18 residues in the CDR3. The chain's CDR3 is CASSYSASAPNMVGELFF. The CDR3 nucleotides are TGTGCCAGCAGTTACTCGGCGTCGGCACCGAACATGGTCGGGGAGCTGTTTTTT.

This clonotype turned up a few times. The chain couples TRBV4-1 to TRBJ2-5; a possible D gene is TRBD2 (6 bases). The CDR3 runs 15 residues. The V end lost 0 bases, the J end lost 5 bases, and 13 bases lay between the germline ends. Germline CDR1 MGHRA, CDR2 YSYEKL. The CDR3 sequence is CASSQDGGAGETQYF. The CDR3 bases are TGCGCCAGCAGCCAAGATGGCGGGGCCGGGGAGACCCAGTACTTC.

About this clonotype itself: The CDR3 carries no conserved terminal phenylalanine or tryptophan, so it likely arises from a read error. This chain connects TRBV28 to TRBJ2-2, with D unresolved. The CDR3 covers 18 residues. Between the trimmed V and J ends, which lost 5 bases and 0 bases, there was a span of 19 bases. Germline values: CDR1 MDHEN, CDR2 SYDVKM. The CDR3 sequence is CASSPPGSGYPNTGELFL. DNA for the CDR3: TGTGCCAGCAGTCCCCCCGGATCAGGCTACCCGAACACCGGGGAGCTGTTTCTT.

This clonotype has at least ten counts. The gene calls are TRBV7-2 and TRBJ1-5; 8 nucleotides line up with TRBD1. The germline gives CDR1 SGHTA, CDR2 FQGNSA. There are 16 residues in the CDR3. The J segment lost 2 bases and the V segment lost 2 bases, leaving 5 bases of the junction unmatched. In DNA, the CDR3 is TGTGCCAGCAGCTTACAGGGGGCAAGGGGCAATCAGCCCCAGCATTTT. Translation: CASSLQGARGNQPQHF.

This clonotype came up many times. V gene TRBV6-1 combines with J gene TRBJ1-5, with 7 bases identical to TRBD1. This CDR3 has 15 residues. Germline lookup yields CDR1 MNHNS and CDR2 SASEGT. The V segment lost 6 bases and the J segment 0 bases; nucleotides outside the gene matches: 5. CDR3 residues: CASSLDRDSNQPQHF. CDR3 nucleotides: TGTGCCAGCAGCCTCGACAGGGATAGCAATCAGCCCCAGCATTTT.

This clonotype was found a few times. CDR3 residues: CASRRGTGIYGYTF. In nucleotides, the CDR3 is TGTGCCAGCAGAAGAGGGACGGGAATTTATGGCTACACCTTC. The chain has TRBV6-1 and TRBJ1-2; maybe TRBD1 (5 bases). V gave up 6 bases and J gave up 5 bases, with 16 bases separating them. This CDR3 is built from 14 residues. Germline V gene data show CDR1 as MNHNS and CDR2 as SASEGT.

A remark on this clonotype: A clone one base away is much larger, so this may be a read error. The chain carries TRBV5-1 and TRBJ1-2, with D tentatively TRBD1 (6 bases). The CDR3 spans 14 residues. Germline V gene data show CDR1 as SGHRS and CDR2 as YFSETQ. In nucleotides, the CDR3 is TGCGCCCGCAGCTTGCGGTCAGGGGCCTATGGCTACACCTTC. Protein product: CARSLRSGAYGYTF.

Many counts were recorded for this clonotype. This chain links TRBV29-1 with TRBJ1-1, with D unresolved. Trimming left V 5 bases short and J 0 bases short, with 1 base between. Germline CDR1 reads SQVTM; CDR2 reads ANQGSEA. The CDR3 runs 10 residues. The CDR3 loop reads CSVLNTEAFF. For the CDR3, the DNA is TGCAGCGTTCTGAACACTGAAGCTTTCTTT.

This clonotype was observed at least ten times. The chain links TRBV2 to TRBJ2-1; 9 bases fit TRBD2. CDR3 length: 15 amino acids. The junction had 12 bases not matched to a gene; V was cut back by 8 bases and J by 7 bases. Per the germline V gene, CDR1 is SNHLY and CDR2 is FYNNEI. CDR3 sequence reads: CASRLVAGDRNEQFF. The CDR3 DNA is TGTGCCAGCCGACTGGTAGCGGGAGATAGGAATGAGCAGTTCTTC. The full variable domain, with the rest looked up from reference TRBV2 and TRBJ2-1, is EPEVTQTPSHQVTQMGQEVILRCVPISNHLYFYWYRQILGQKVEFLVSFYNNEISEKSEIFDDQFSVERPDGSNFTLKIRSTKLEDSAMYFCASRLVAGDRNEQFFGPGTRLTVL.

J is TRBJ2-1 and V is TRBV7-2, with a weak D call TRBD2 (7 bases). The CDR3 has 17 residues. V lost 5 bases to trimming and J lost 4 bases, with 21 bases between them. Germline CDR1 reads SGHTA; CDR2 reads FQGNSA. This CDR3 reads CASSRRGADLRYNEQFF. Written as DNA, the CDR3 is TGTGCCAGCAGCCGCCGGGGGGCAGACCTTCGGTACAATGAGCAGTTCTTC.

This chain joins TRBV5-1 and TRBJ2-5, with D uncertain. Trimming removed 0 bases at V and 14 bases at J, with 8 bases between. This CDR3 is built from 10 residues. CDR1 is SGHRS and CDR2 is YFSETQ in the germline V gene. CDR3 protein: CASSLGLSYF. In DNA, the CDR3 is TGCGCCAGCAGCTTGGGCCTGTCCTACTTC.